A single sample is the source of the 19 T cell receptor beta chains below, sequenced in a study of neoadjuvant anti-PD-1 for oral cavity cancer. Data came from immunoSEQ multiplex PCR; TCRdb stores just in-frame clones and leaves some out. The top ten clones hold about 2.5% of a sample with tens of thousands of clones, 70% to 85% of them seen once. Sequenced here: PBMCs, sampled before nivolumab (anti-PD-1) treatment. The receptor set was obtained from a person aged 40 to 85 with oral cavity squamous cell carcinoma.

The rearrangement links TRBV9 to TRBJ1-4, with D perhaps TRBD1 (5 bases). The CDR3 is 15 amino acids. Germline values: CDR1 SGDLS, CDR2 YYNGEE. V lost 2 bases to trimming and J lost 4 bases, with 12 bases between them. Here the CDR3 DNA reads TGTGCCAGCAGCGTCGGGGGGTGGAATAATGAAAAACTGTTTTTT. Its protein product is CASSVGGWNNEKLFF.

The chain recombines TRBV5-4 with TRBJ2-1; 7 bases match TRBD1. V was clipped by 4 bases and J by 9 bases; unmatched bases: 7. The CDR3 loop spans 13 amino acids. Germline-derived CDR1 and CDR2 are SGHNT and YYREEE (reference sequence). Here the CDR3 reads CASSPRQGSEQFF. CDR3 in DNA: TGTGCCAGCAGCCCCAGACAGGGCTCTGAGCAGTTCTTC.

The CDR3 reads CASSSDREKLFF. CDR3 bases: TGTGCCAGCAGTTCGGACAGGGAAAAACTGTTTTTT. The genes are TRBV6-5 and TRBJ1-4; 7 bases align to TRBD1. The junction had 1 base not matched to a gene; V was cut back by 4 bases and J by 8 bases. Germline CDR1 is MNHEY and CDR2 is SVGAGI. This CDR3 has 12 residues.

The chain recombines TRBV9 with TRBJ2-5, with D possibly being TRBD2 (7 bases). The CDR3 has 14 residues. With 3 bases removed from V and 2 bases from J, the gap between germline ends came to 11 bases. Germline CDR1 reads SGDLS; CDR2 reads YYNGEE. CDR3 coding DNA: TGTGCCAGCAGCGGGGGAGGGGGTCAAGAGACCCAGTACTTC. Translation gives CASSGGGGQETQYF. Full variable domain (remainder filled in from reference TRBV9 and TRBJ2-5): DSGVTQTPKHLITATGQRVTLRCSPRSGDLSVYWYQQSLDQGLQFLIQYYNGEERAKGNILERFSAQQFPDLHSELNLSSLELGDSALYFCASSGGGGQETQYFGPGTRLLVL.

V is TRBV6-6 and J is TRBJ2-2, with 16 bases fitting TRBD2. Germline assignment: CDR1 MNHNY and CDR2 SVGAGI (reference sequence). The V and J ends lost 11 bases and 6 bases, in that order; junction bases with no gene match: 6. The CDR3 consists of 15 residues. The CDR3 nucleotides read TGTGCCGCGACCGGGACTAGCGGGGGGGCCGGGGAGCTGTTTTTT. It codes for CAATGTSGGAGELFF.

This clone was observed a few times. The CDR3 DNA is TGCGCCACCCAAGAGGGTACAGGACTCTCGAACACTGAAGCTTTCTTT. Its translation: CATQEGTGLSNTEAFF. The chain is built from TRBV5-1 and TRBJ1-1, with a tentative D call TRBD1 (5 bases). The germline CDR1 and CDR2 sequences are SGHRS and YFSETQ. This CDR3 is built from 16 residues. The V gene lost 9 bases and the J gene lost 1 base, with 22 bases spanning the gap.

The V call is TRBV5-1, the J call TRBJ2-7; D not certain. CDR3 length: 13 residues. The ends were cut back, 0 bases at V and 5 bases at J, with 9 bases in the middle. Germline V CDR1 and CDR2: SGHRS, YFSETQ. CDR3 bases: TGCGCCAGCAGCTTGGCCGGTTCGGACGAGCAGTACTTC. This translates into CASSLAGSDEQYF.

Concerning this clone: The junction shows a germline mismatch at one end, possibly a read error. This sample also contains other DNA sequences that code for the same CDR3. The chain is built from TRBV5-1 and TRBJ1-6, with 9 bases matching TRBD1. Germline CDR1 SGHRS, CDR2 YFSETQ. The CDR3 has 14 amino acids. CDR3 region: CASKVGQGDSPLHF. The CDR3 coding sequence is TGTGCCAGCAAAGTGGGACAGGGAGACTCACCCCTCCACTTT.

The chain is built from TRBV19 and TRBJ2-6; TRBD2 is a possible D gene (5 bases). This CDR3 has 15 residues. Germline assignment: CDR1 LNHDA and CDR2 SQIVND (reference sequence). V lost 3 bases, J lost 1 base, and 7 bases lay in between. CDR3 protein: CASSIPGSGANVLTF. The CDR3 DNA is TGTGCCAGTAGTATCCCGGGGTCTGGGGCCAACGTCCTGACTTTC.

This chain joins TRBV5-6 and TRBJ2-5; TRBD1 matches 8 bases. V lost 2 bases, J lost 5 bases, and 5 bases stayed unmatched. Germline loops: CDR1 SGHDT, CDR2 YYEEEE. The CDR3 length is 14 residues. The CDR3 nucleotides are TGTGCCAGCAGCTTCCAGGGGGCCGGTGAGACCCAGTACTTC. This encodes CASSFQGAGETQYF. The full variable domain, with the rest looked up from reference TRBV5-6 and TRBJ2-5, is DAGVTQSPTHLIKTRGQQVTLRCSPKSGHDTVSWYQQALGQGPQFIFQYYEEEERQRGNFPDRFSGHQFPNYSSELNVNALLLGDSALYLCASSFQGAGETQYFGPGTRLLVL.

This chain links TRBV7-6 with TRBJ1-1; TRBD1 is a possible D gene (6 bases). This CDR3 comprises 15 residues. Germline values: CDR1 SGHVS, CDR2 FNYEAQ. Trimming stripped 5 bases from V and 5 bases from J, with 18 bases between. The CDR3 sequence is CASSLFGGRGTEAFF. CDR3 bases: TGTGCCAGCAGCCTATTTGGGGGCAGAGGGACTGAAGCTTTCTTT.

This clone turned up a few times. The genes are TRBV5-1 and TRBJ2-5; 7 positions agree with TRBD2. The CDR3 loop spans 14 amino acids. V lost 0 bases to trimming and J lost 5 bases; unmatched junction nucleotides: 4. Germline V gene lookup returns CDR1 SGHRS and CDR2 YFSETQ. The CDR3 spells CASSLGGSYETQYF. DNA for the CDR3: TGCGCCAGCAGCTTGGGCGGGAGTTACGAGACCCAGTACTTC. The full variable domain, its missing parts supplied by reference TRBV5-1 and TRBJ2-5, is KAGVTQTPRYLIKTRGQQVTLSCSPISGHRSVSWYQQTPGQGLQFLFEYFSETQRNKGNFPGRFSGRQFSNSRSEMNVSTLELGDSALYLCASSLGGSYETQYFGPGTRLLVL.

This sequence joins TRBV5-1 and TRBJ1-3; 7 bases agree with TRBD1. Per germline, CDR1 SGHRS and CDR2 YFSETQ. The CDR3 is 15 residues long. J was trimmed by 3 bases and V by 0 bases; bases with no gene match: 3. CDR3 DNA: TGCGCCAGCAGCTTGGAGGGGGCGCTTGGAAACACCATATATTTT. This translates into CASSLEGALGNTIYF.

This clone turned up a few times. The gene calls are TRBV15 and TRBJ2-6; 7 nucleotides line up with TRBD2. Germline V lookup: CDR1 LNHNV, CDR2 YYDKDF (reference sequence). The CDR3 contains 17 residues. V lost 0 bases to trimming and J lost 1 base; unmatched junction nucleotides: 3. This chain's CDR3 is CATSRDPGGSGANVLTF. CDR3 nucleotide sequence: TGTGCCACCAGCAGAGACCCCGGGGGGTCTGGGGCCAACGTCCTGACTTTC. The full variable domain, completed using reference TRBV15 and TRBJ2-6, is DAMVIQNPRYQVTQFGKPVTLSCSQTLNHNVMYWYQQKSSQAPKLLFHYYDKDFNNEADTPDNFQSRRPNTSFCFLDIRSPGLGDTAMYLCATSRDPGGSGANVLTFGAGSRLTVL.

This clone qualifies as medium-sized. V is TRBV7-9 and J is TRBJ2-3; TRBD2 matches at 14 bases. The CDR3 is 17 amino acids. Germline V gene sequence: CDR1 SEHNR, CDR2 FQNEAQ (reference sequence). With V trimmed by 10 bases and J by 3 bases, 12 bases remained unmatched. CDR3: CAIDSTSGGGRTDTQYF. Here the CDR3 DNA reads TGTGCCATCGATTCGACTAGCGGGGGGGGAAGGACAGATACGCAGTATTTT.

This chain joins TRBV4-1 and TRBJ2-2; tentative D call: TRBD2 (5 bases). CDR1 and CDR2 (germline): MGHRA, YSYEKL. There are 15 residues in the CDR3. Trimming stripped 1 base from V and 4 bases from J, with 10 bases between. The CDR3 is CASSQGETITGELFF. Here the CDR3 DNA reads TGCGCCAGCAGCCAAGGGGAGACGATCACCGGGGAGCTGTTTTTT.

CDR3 sequence reads: CASSTGTGNTEAFF. In nucleotides, the CDR3 is TGCGCCAGCAGCACCGGGACAGGGAACACTGAAGCTTTCTTT. The chain joins TRBV5-1 to TRBJ1-1; 8 bases are shared with TRBD1. With 4 bases clipped from V and 1 base from J, the junction kept 3 bases outside the gene matches. Germline V gives CDR1 SGHRS, CDR2 YFSETQ. There are 14 residues in the CDR3.

The chain is built from TRBV6-5 and TRBJ2-3; possible D gene TRBD1, 6 bases. V was trimmed by 3 bases and J by 6 bases, leaving 16 bases between them. In germline, CDR1 is MNHEY, CDR2 SVGAGI. CDR3 length equals 15 residues. The CDR3 here is CASSYWAGVMDTQYF. The CDR3 DNA is TGTGCCAGCAGTTATTGGGCAGGGGTGATGGATACGCAGTATTTT.

The V call is TRBV6-1, the J call TRBJ1-6; D is unresolved. CDR3 length: 13 residues. Between the trimmed V and J ends, which lost 6 bases and 10 bases, there was a span of 13 bases. Germline CDR1 and CDR2: MNHNS and SASEGT. In nucleotides, the CDR3 is TGTGCCAGCAGGCAGGCTGGCCGGTCACCCCTCCACTTT. Amino acids: CASRQAGRSPLHF.